This section outlines one T cell receptor beta chain sequence together with its context. Antigen: not known. This sample was included in a study of T cell responses to AZD1222 COVID-19 vaccine. Whole-study context: It was second doses at about 4 or about 12 weeks that were pooled.

Method: immunoSEQ multiplex PCR; TCRdb's copy keeps in-frame clones and lacks some. The data contain around 110,000 clones, almost 90% of them singletons. Overall study results and limits: Donors, mostly white British, included more females; clonal diversity was possibly underestimated. Nearly half of the spike-specific TCRs reportedly recognize variant regions that carry no mutations. Repertoires in all cases were sampled only once the peak T cell response had passed.

The CDR3 has 14 residues. Germline V gene data show CDR1 as SEHNR and CDR2 as FQNEAQ (reference sequence). J was trimmed by 8 bases and V by 1 base; bases with no gene match: 6. The chain joins TRBV7-9 to TRBJ1-2, with 8 bases that match TRBD1. The material was peripheral blood, obtained on day 0 of AZD1222 vaccination. The source of this sequence is an adult in good health. In DNA, the CDR3 is TGTGCCAGCAGCTTAGGAGACAGGGGAAGCGGCTACACCTTC. This sequence encodes CASSLGDRGSGYTF.